A single sample gave rise to the 30 T cell receptor beta chains below, sequenced in a study of T cell responses to AZD1222 COVID-19 vaccine. Sequenced by immunoSEQ multiplex PCR; TCRdb stores in-frame clones only, minus some. The repertoire consists of fewer than 150,000 clones, with approximately 88% occurring once and the leading ten covering about 5%. Sequences were derived from peripheral blood, sampled on day 0 of AZD1222 vaccination. The receptors derive from an adult in good health.

The chain joins TRBV19 to TRBJ2-2; 7 positions agree with TRBD1. The CDR3 contains 13 residues. With 11 bases clipped from V and 1 base from J, the junction kept 4 bases outside the gene matches. Germline V gene lookup returns CDR1 LNHDA and CDR2 SQIVND (reference sequence). The CDR3 DNA sequence: TGTGCCGGAAGGGGGCAGAACACCGGGGAGCTGTTTTTT. This sequence encodes CAGRGQNTGELFF. Variable domain in full (rest from reference TRBV19 and TRBJ2-2): DGGITQSPKYLFRKEGQNVTLSCEQNLNHDAMYWYRQDPGQGLRLIYYSQIVNDFQKGDIAEGYSVSREKKESFPLTVTSAQKNPTAFYLCAGRGQNTGELFFGEGSRLTVL.

This chain uses TRBV7-2 with TRBJ2-7; D is perhaps TRBD2 (5 bases). The V and J ends lost 5 bases and 2 bases respectively, with 13 bases between them. Germline CDR1 is SGHTA and CDR2 is FQGNSA. This CDR3 contains 14 residues. CDR3 sequence (DNA): TGTGCCAGCAGCCGTTTCGAGGGCCCCTACGAGCAGTACTTC. Its protein is CASSRFEGPYEQYF.

This chain links TRBV11-2 with TRBJ2-7; D not certain. This CDR3 is built from 14 residues. Germline V gene sequence: CDR1 SGHAT, CDR2 FQNNGV. Trimming pared 1 base from V and 3 bases from J, leaving 10 bases between. The CDR3 nucleotides are TGTGCCAGCAGCTTAGTTGGTCAGATCTACGAGCAGTACTTC. Amino acids: CASSLVGQIYEQYF.

V gene TRBV7-9 combines with J gene TRBJ1-1; D unresolved. CDR3 length: 12 residues. The V gene's germline CDR1 is SEHNR and CDR2 FQNEAQ (reference sequence). Trimming took off 2 bases at V and 3 bases at J, with 4 bases between the two ends. The DNA for the CDR3 is TGTGCCAGCAGCTTAAGAGACACTGAAGCTTTCTTT. Residues: CASSLRDTEAFF.

The rearrangement joins TRBV20-1 to TRBJ1-5; 8 bases match TRBD1. This CDR3 has 15 amino acids. V dropped 3 bases and J dropped 7; count of bases not matched to a gene: 11. Germline-derived CDR1 and CDR2 are DFQATT and SNEGSKA (reference sequence). The CDR3 coding sequence is TGCAGTGCTAGTCCCGGACAGGGCGTAGGGCAGCCCCAGCATTTT. This encodes CSASPGQGVGQPQHF.

The rearrangement links TRBV18 to TRBJ1-2; D possibly corresponds to TRBD1 (6 bases). The germline V gene has CDR1 KGHSH and CDR2 LQKENI. V gave up 2 bases and J gave up 4 bases, with 14 bases separating them. The CDR3 is 15 amino acids. The CDR3 spells CASSPNAGAVYGYTF. CDR3 DNA sequence: TGTGCCAGCTCACCAAACGCAGGGGCCGTCTATGGCTACACCTTC.

J is TRBJ1-1 and V is TRBV15, with D possibly matching TRBD1 (5 bases). Germline CDR1 LNHNV, CDR2 YYDKDF (reference sequence). Deletions cut 4 bases from V and 0 bases from J, with 12 bases between. The length of the CDR3 is 15 residues. In DNA, the CDR3 is TGTGCCACCAGCACTTCTAGGGGATTGAACACTGAAGCTTTCTTT. Its protein product is CATSTSRGLNTEAFF. Complete variable domain (other parts from reference TRBV15 and TRBJ1-1): DAMVIQNPRYQVTQFGKPVTLSCSQTLNHNVMYWYQQKSSQAPKLLFHYYDKDFNNEADTPDNFQSRRPNTSFCFLDIRSPGLGDTAMYLCATSTSRGLNTEAFFGQGTRLTVV.

The chain is built from TRBV7-2 and TRBJ2-5; no firm D call. Germline loops: CDR1 SGHTA, CDR2 FQGNSA. V dropped 0 bases and J dropped 2 bases, with 10 bases sitting between them. The CDR3 loop spans 15 amino acids. The CDR3 DNA follows: TGTGCCAGCAGCTTAGCCGTGCACGAGCAAGAGACCCAGTACTTC. This gives the protein CASSLAVHEQETQYF. The full variable domain, in which reference TRBV7-2 and TRBJ2-5 provide the parts outside the CDR3, is GAGVSQSPSNKVTEKGKDVELRCDPISGHTALYWYRQSLGQGLEFLIYFQGNSAPDKSGLPSDRFSAERTGGSVSTLTIQRTQQEDSAVYLCASSLAVHEQETQYFGPGTRLLVL.

This clone came up once. The chain uses TRBV4-3 and TRBJ1-4; perhaps TRBD1 as D (5 bases). V lost 1 base and J lost 3, with 12 bases in between. The CDR3 contains 16 residues. Germline V gene lookup returns CDR1 LGHNA and CDR2 YSLEER. CDR3 in amino acids: CASSQGGAGPNEKLFF. The CDR3 DNA reads as TGCGCCAGCAGCCAAGGAGGGGCAGGGCCTAATGAAAAACTGTTTTTT.

The chain uses TRBV4-3 and TRBJ1-4; 8 bases map to TRBD1. The CDR3 covers 17 residues. The V gene's germline CDR1 is LGHNA and CDR2 YSLEER. Trimming cost V 0 bases and J 1 base; bases outside gene matches: 4. DNA for the CDR3: TGCGCCAGCAGCCAAGAAATACAGGGGGTAACTAATGAAAAACTGTTTTTT. It specifies CASSQEIQGVTNEKLFF.

The chain carries TRBV3-1 (or the pseudogene TRBV3-2) and TRBJ1-6; a weak D match, TRBD1 (5 bases). The CDR3 covers 14 residues. Germline loops: CDR1 LGHDT, CDR2 YNNKEL (reference sequence). The germline V and J ends were trimmed by 5 bases and 8 bases, with 13 bases remaining between them. In DNA form, the CDR3 reads TGTGCCAGCAGCGTCGGTCAGGGCGATTCACCCCTCCACTTT. Amino acid sequence: CASSVGQGDSPLHF.

V gene TRBV10-1 combines with J gene TRBJ2-3; tentative D call: TRBD1 (6 bases). The V end was cut by 0 bases, the J end by 6 bases, with 7 bases between. The length of the CDR3 is 13 residues. CDR1 and CDR2 (germline): WNHNN, SYGVQD (reference sequence). CDR3 bases: TGCGCCAGCAGTGAGTCTGACAGGGATACGCAGTATTTT. Protein sequence: CASSESDRDTQYF.

This chain connects TRBV7-9 to TRBJ1-5; no definite D call. Per the germline V gene, CDR1 is SEHNR and CDR2 is FQNEAQ (reference sequence). CDR3 size: 12 residues. V was shortened by 5 bases and J by 4 bases, with 6 bases between the two germline ends. CDR3 region: CASSIQNQPQHF. The CDR3 DNA reads as TGTGCCAGCAGCATACAGAATCAGCCCCAGCATTTT.

The table lists this clone with a count of one. This sequence joins TRBV9 and TRBJ2-7; 8 nucleotides agree with TRBD1. CDR1 SGDLS and CDR2 YYNGEE come from the germline V gene. The J segment lost 5 bases and the V segment lost 4 bases, leaving 11 bases of the junction unmatched. This CDR3 is built from 15 residues. The CDR3 DNA reads as TGTGCCAGCAGCTCAAAGGGAGACAGGGGTCACGAGCAGTACTTC. Protein sequence: CASSSKGDRGHEQYF.

V and J are TRBV5-5 and TRBJ1-1; D remains ambiguous. Germline lookup yields CDR1 SGHKS and CDR2 YYEKEE (reference sequence). V was trimmed by 1 base and J by 3 bases, leaving 7 bases between them. The CDR3 runs 13 residues. This CDR3 reads CASSLLRDTEAFF. The CDR3 nucleotides are TGTGCCAGCAGCTTGCTTCGGGACACTGAAGCTTTCTTT.

This rearrangement joins TRBV11-1 to TRBJ2-7; 11 nucleotides agree with TRBD2. The junction had 2 bases not matched to a gene; V was cut back by 5 bases and J by 2 bases. The CDR3 length is 14 residues. Germline V lookup: CDR1 SGHAT, CDR2 FQDESV (reference sequence). The CDR3 region has the DNA TGTGCCAGCAGCCTTAGCGGGGGGGCCTACGAGCAGTACTTC. It is translated as CASSLSGGAYEQYF. The entire variable domain, with the rest obtained from reference TRBV11-1 and TRBJ2-7, is as follows: EAEVAQSPRYKITEKSQAVAFWCDPISGHATLYWYRQILGQGPELLVQFQDESVVDDSQLPKDRFSAERLKGVDSTLKIQPAELGDSAMYLCASSLSGGAYEQYFGPGTRLTVT.

The chain recombines TRBV7-2 with TRBJ1-2, with D possibly matching TRBD1 (6 bases). The CDR3 contains 15 residues. Germline CDR1 and CDR2: SGHTA and FQGNSA. V was cut by 6 bases and J by 2 bases, with 16 bases left in between. In DNA, the CDR3 is TGTGCCAGCAGTCTGGTGGGGGGCCAAAACTATGGCTACACCTTC. Its protein is CASSLVGGQNYGYTF.

The J gene is TRBJ1-2, the V gene TRBV4-1; 7 nucleotides align to TRBD1. The CDR3 consists of 16 residues. The V gene's germline CDR1 is MGHRA and CDR2 YSYEKL. After removal of 0 bases from V and 3 bases from J, the junction contained 7 bases not matched to a gene. The CDR3 DNA follows: TGCGCCAGCAGCCAAGATCCGAGGGGGCTAGACTATGGCTACACCTTC. Translation: CASSQDPRGLDYGYTF.

The chain links TRBV14 to TRBJ1-2; 8 bases line up with TRBD1. Germline V gene lookup returns CDR1 SGHDN and CDR2 FVKESK. There are 15 residues in the CDR3. V trimming: 2 bases; J trimming: 5 bases; junction bases outside the gene matches: 7. The DNA of the CDR3 is TGTGCCAGCAGCCAAACTTACAGGGGGTTGTATGGCTACACCTTC. This gives the protein CASSQTYRGLYGYTF. The whole variable domain, remainder taken from reference TRBV14 and TRBJ1-2, is EAGVTQFPSHSVIEKGQTVTLRCDPISGHDNLYWYRRVMGKEIKFLLHFVKESKQDESGMPNNRFLAERTGGTYSTLKVQPAELEDSGVYFCASSQTYRGLYGYTFGSGTRLTVV.

The chain joins TRBV15 to TRBJ2-3, with a possible D match to TRBD2 (6 bases). Deletions cut 3 bases from V and 1 base from J, with 8 bases between. The CDR3 runs to 14 residues. Germline loops: CDR1 LNHNV, CDR2 YYDKDF (reference sequence). CDR3 sequence reads: CATSSGGGTDTQYF. The CDR3 DNA follows: TGTGCCACCAGCAGCGGCGGGGGCACAGATACGCAGTATTTT.

The chain's CDR3 is CASSPPGAAWGYGYTF. DNA of the CDR3: TGTGCCAGCAGCCCCCCAGGGGCCGCTTGGGGCTATGGCTACACCTTC. V usage is TRBV3-1 (or the pseudogene TRBV3-2) and J usage is TRBJ1-2, with a possible D match to TRBD1 (6 bases). V was trimmed by 4 bases and J by 4 bases, leaving 19 bases between them. CDR3 size: 16 residues. CDR1 and CDR2 from the germline V gene are LGHDT and YNNKEL (reference sequence).

The chain links TRBV11-2 to TRBJ2-3; D might be TRBD1 or TRBD2, each matching 5 bases. This CDR3 comprises 15 residues. The V gene's germline CDR1 is SGHAT and CDR2 FQNNGV. Trimming shortened V by 0 bases and J by 6 bases, and 13 bases separated the two germline ends. DNA for the CDR3: TGTGCCAGCAGCTTAGATGTCGAAGGGACCGATACGCAGTATTTT. This gives the protein CASSLDVEGTDTQYF.

CDR3 nucleotide sequence: TGCAGTGCGAACCAGGGAGATGGCTACACCTTC. Residues: CSANQGDGYTF. This chain links TRBV20-1 with TRBJ1-2; tentatively, D is TRBD1 (5 bases). Trimming cost V 6 bases and J 6 bases, with 11 bases left between them. This CDR3 has 11 residues. Germline V gene data show CDR1 as DFQATT and CDR2 as SNEGSKA (reference sequence).

The chain is built from TRBV13 and TRBJ2-1; 9 bases match TRBD1. Germline assignment: CDR1 PRHDT and CDR2 FYEKMQ (reference sequence). J lost 2 bases, V lost 4 bases, and 6 bases had no gene match. The CDR3 runs to 16 residues. CDR3 sequence (DNA): TGTGCCAGCAGCTCGGTGGGACAGGGAACCTACAATGAGCAGTTCTTC. As protein: CASSSVGQGTYNEQFF.

This clone showed up just once. This chain joins TRBV24-1 and TRBJ2-1; D unclear. Between the trimmed V and J ends, which lost 4 bases and 13 bases, there was a span of 16 bases. The V gene's germline CDR1 is KGHDR and CDR2 SFDVKD. The CDR3 extends over 13 amino acids. The CDR3 loop is CATSDSAQRVQFF. The CDR3 DNA reads as TGTGCCACCAGTGACTCCGCACAGCGTGTTCAGTTCTTC.

This clone is a singleton in its sample. The sample has other DNA sequences that encode this CDR3 too. The V call is TRBV7-2, the J call TRBJ1-5; D perhaps matches TRBD1 (5 bases). CDR3 length: 14 residues. Trimming stripped 6 bases from V and 0 bases from J, with 9 bases between. CDR1 is SGHTA and CDR2 is FQGNSA in the germline V gene. Here the CDR3 reads CASSPGGSNQPQHF. As DNA, the CDR3 is TGTGCCAGCAGTCCCGGGGGTAGCAATCAGCCCCAGCATTTT.

The rearrangement uses TRBV12-3 or TRBV12-4 and TRBJ2-7; D is uncertain. Trimming took off 7 bases at V and 4 bases at J, with 11 bases between the two ends. This CDR3 spans 12 amino acids. The CDR3 here is CASTLNNYEQYF. CDR3 sequence (DNA): TGTGCCAGCACTCTAAACAATTACGAGCAGTACTTC.

V gene TRBV19 combines with J gene TRBJ2-1; TRBD1 matches at 7 bases. V shed 10 bases, J shed 3 bases, and the junction held 9 bases outside the gene matches. This CDR3 comprises 14 residues. Looked up from germline, CDR1 is LNHDA and CDR2 is SQIVND (reference sequence). The CDR3 DNA follows: TGTGCCACCGGGACAGCAAACCTCTACAATGAGCAGTTCTTC. Translated, it gives CATGTANLYNEQFF.

This chain's CDR3 is CASSESPTENTEAFF. In DNA, the CDR3 is TGTGCCAGCAGCGAGTCTCCGACAGAGAACACTGAAGCTTTCTTT. The chain joins TRBV9 to TRBJ1-1; D possibly corresponds to TRBD1 (5 bases). CDR1 SGDLS and CDR2 YYNGEE come from the germline V gene. The CDR3 is made up of 15 amino acids. Trimming removed 3 bases at V and 1 base at J, with 13 bases between. The full variable domain, rest sourced from reference TRBV9 and TRBJ1-1, is DSGVTQTPKHLITATGQRVTLRCSPRSGDLSVYWYQQSLDQGLQFLIQYYNGEERAKGNILERFSAQQFPDLHSELNLSSLELGDSALYFCASSESPTENTEAFFGQGTRLTVV.

The chain employs TRBV6-6 and TRBJ1-2, with TRBD1 matching 9 bases. CDR1 MNHNY and CDR2 SVGAGI come from the germline V gene (reference sequence). The length of the CDR3 is 14 residues. The V gene end was trimmed by 4 bases and the J gene end by 4 bases; junction bases not matched to a gene: 4. CDR3 loop: CASSLGQGGYGYTF. The CDR3 bases are TGTGCCAGCAGTTTGGGACAGGGCGGCTATGGCTACACCTTC.